This T cell receptor (beta chain) was found in a study of PD-1 blockade in mismatch repair-deficient tumors (TCRdb year 2017). Context from the whole study: Between September 2013 and 2016, the trial enrolled approximately 90 consecutive patients with roughly twelve types of mismatch repair-deficient cancer, all of whom had received prior treatment and were progressing. Tumor-associated T cell clones were tracked in the peripheral blood of patients responding to PD-1 blockade by deep sequencing of TCR CDR3 regions.

Library method: the immunoSEQ multiplex PCR assay. TCRdb obtained this table from immuneACCESS and retained in-frame rearrangements with V and J assigned. These tables miss some clones; where compared with another copy, unresolved V genes account for less than half of the shortfall, and the remainder is unexplained. This sample holds 60,000 to 75,000 clones; about 91% were observed only once. The ten top clones hold 14% of the sample. From a lookup of the germline V gene (reference sequence), CDR1 and CDR2 are MNHNY and SVGAGI. Reading from cysteine to phenylalanine, the CDR3 counts 13 amino acids. Solely the CDR3 DNA is kept, with 39 bases framed from the first base. V is reduced by 8 bases and J by 6 bases, leaving a spacing of 16 bases between them. The investigation overall reported the following: Clones residing in the tumor, which were often undetectable in blood before treatment, expanded quickly after pembrolizumab and then contracted, generally before radiologic responses.

As for this clone: Its binding antigen is unknown. The input lacks base qualities; no much larger clone sits a single base away.

Mismatch repair deficiency in every enrolled patient was established by polymerase chain reaction or immunohistochemistry. TCR sequencing was performed for a few patients who responded to pembrolizumab therapy. The phase II trial prospectively evaluated PD-1 blockade with pembrolizumab in advanced mismatch repair-deficient cancers, independent of tissue of origin. Peripheral blood T cell samples were collected serially, before PD-1 blockade began and at several time points afterward. Blood sampling times were reported as weeks after the first pembrolizumab dose. The sequence links TRBV6-6 to TRBJ1-2; TRBD1 could be the D gene, as 6 bases match. The source was peripheral blood, collected 52 weeks after starting pembrolizumab. This receptor was taken from an adult with mismatch repair-deficient cancer. The CDR3 region reads CASLTEQGNGYTF. The DNA is TGTGCCAGCCTAACGGAGCAGGGGAATGGCTACACCTTC.